This T cell receptor beta chain was profiled in a study of T cell responses to AZD1222 COVID-19 vaccine. Study-wide findings and caveats: Breadth and depth of Spike-specific TCRs rose after two AZD1222 doses. Dominant CD4 TCR responses targeted spike regions 160-218 and 743-854. The donor group comprised mostly white British people and more females; the analysis possibly underestimated clonal diversity. The repertoires were collected only after the peak T cell response.

TCRdb's table, derived via immunoSEQ multiplex PCR, lists solely in-frame clones and lacks some. The top ten hold around 5.2% of the sample, which has tens of thousands of clones, around nine tenths seen once. The CDR3 is 15 amino acids. V was clipped by 1 base and J by 8 bases, with 14 bases between them. The germline CDR1 and CDR2 sequences are SGHTA and FQGTGA. In regard to this clone: The target antigen is unknown.

V and J are TRBV7-3 and TRBJ2-2; D uncertain. This material consisted of peripheral blood, taken on day 0 of MenACWY control vaccination. The sequence derives from an adult in good health. The CDR3 nucleotides are TGTGCCAGCAGCTTAAATTCGGTTGGGCAGGGGGAGCTGTTTTTT. It is translated as CASSLNSVGQGELFF.